The entry that follows covers one T cell receptor beta chain sequence. Authors' data handling: Estimation of nucleated cell counts was performed using reference gene primer amplification. Using immunoSEQ multiplex PCR, the repertoire was profiled, and TCRdb retains in-frame clones only, with some absent. V, J and clone size derive from that table, while D and trimming were established from the DNA sequence. Among a few hundred thousand clones listed, around 80% were seen once. The source of the sample is a study of blood T cell repertoires in COVID-19. V trimming: 5 bases; J trimming: 7 bases; junction bases outside the gene matches: 9. Germline CDR1 MGHDK, CDR2 SYGVNS. The CDR3 totals 14 residues.

The chain recombines TRBV25-1 with TRBJ2-3; 7 nucleotides agree with TRBD2. The specimen was peripheral blood. The receptor was derived from a human donor in a cohort sampled during active COVID-19. This CDR3 reads CASSKRTRGNTQYF. CDR3 DNA: TGTGCCAGCAGTAAAAGGACTAGGGGAAATACGCAGTATTTT.